Listed here are 18 T cell receptor beta chains from one sample, sequenced in a study of CD8 T cells in ankylosing spondylitis. TCRdb independently ran MiXCR on the 5' RACE reads; one entry per CDR3 protein. Among some 140,000 distinct CDR3 sequences listed, roughly 8.4% were seen once. The sequenced sample consisted of synovial fluid, either unsorted or a sorted T cell fraction (not recorded which). These receptors originate from a male donor with ankylosing spondylitis.

By sample share, this clonotype is medium-sized. The chain carries TRBV6-5 and TRBJ2-2; unclear D gene. The CDR3 runs 16 residues. Looked up from germline, CDR1 is MNHEY and CDR2 is SVGAGI. V lost 2 bases, J lost 1 base, and 11 bases lay in between. The CDR3 DNA is TGTGCCAGCAGTTACGCGAATTGGGGGAACACCGGGGAGCTGTTTTTT. It encodes CASSYANWGNTGELFF.

V and J are TRBV6-5 and TRBJ2-3; 9 bases agree with TRBD1. In germline, CDR1 is MNHEY, CDR2 SVGAGI. Trimming cost V 0 bases and J 1 base; bases outside gene matches: 2. The CDR3 spans 16 residues. DNA for the CDR3: TGTGCCAGCAGTTACTCGGGACAGGGAGGCACAGATACGCAGTATTTT. It yields the protein CASSYSGQGGTDTQYF.

V gene TRBV10-3 combines with J gene TRBJ2-7, with TRBD1 as a possible D gene (6 bases). CDR3 length: 13 amino acids. CDR1 is ENHRY, CDR2 SYGVKD, per germline. V shed 9 bases and J shed 7 bases, with 19 bases lying between them. DNA for the CDR3: TGTGCCATGGCCATGTCCCGGGACACTGAGCAGTACTTC. Translated: CAMAMSRDTEQYF.

This chain joins TRBV2 and TRBJ1-4, with D unresolved. V dropped 4 bases and J dropped 0 bases, with 9 bases sitting between them. CDR1 is SNHLY, CDR2 FYNNEI, per germline. This CDR3 contains 15 residues. For the CDR3, the DNA is TGTGCCAGCAGTGTTTCGCCGGCAACTAATGAAAAACTGTTTTTT. Protein product: CASSVSPATNEKLFF.

This clonotype was seen repeatedly, ten times or more. V gene TRBV9 combines with J gene TRBJ2-1, with D possibly being TRBD1 or TRBD2 (5 bases each). Germline V lookup: CDR1 SGDLS, CDR2 YYNGEE. With 4 bases removed from V and 0 bases from J, the gap between germline ends came to 17 bases. CDR3 length equals 17 residues. CDR3 sequence (DNA): TGTGCCAGCAGCCTCACCCCGGGACGCACCTCCTACAATGAGCAGTTCTTC. Translated: CASSLTPGRTSYNEQFF.

In its sample, this clonotype was seen a few times. V and J are TRBV7-2 and TRBJ2-7; no reliable D call. CDR3 size: 16 residues. V was pared by 1 base and J by 0 bases, with 13 bases between. Germline V gives CDR1 SGHTA, CDR2 FQGNSA. The CDR3 DNA follows: TGTGCCAGCAGCTTAGTAGTGACTTTAAGCTCCTACGAGCAGTACTTC. Protein sequence: CASSLVVTLSSYEQYF.

The chain uses TRBV7-2 and TRBJ2-7; D gene uncertain. Germline CDR1 and CDR2: SGHTA and FQGNSA. Trimming left V 5 bases short and J 5 bases short, with 10 bases between. This CDR3 spans 12 amino acids. CDR3 sequence: CASSRLEDEQYF. CDR3 DNA sequence: TGTGCCAGCAGCCGTCTAGAGGACGAGCAGTACTTC.

This clonotype was detected ten times or more. V and J are TRBV5-1 and TRBJ1-6; no clear D. V was cut by 0 bases and J by 7 bases, with 8 bases left in between. CDR1 is SGHRS, CDR2 YFSETQ, per germline. The CDR3 has 14 amino acids. CDR3 protein: CASSLDRGNSPLHF. The DNA for the CDR3 is TGCGCCAGCAGCTTGGATAGAGGCAATTCACCCCTCCACTTT.

There are many counts of this clonotype. The chain combines TRBV6-1 with TRBJ1-6; D ambiguous. The length of the CDR3 is 16 residues. Trimming cost V 2 bases and J 6 bases, with 14 bases left between them. Germline V gene data show CDR1 as MNHNS and CDR2 as SASEGT. In DNA, the CDR3 is TGTGCCAGCAGTGAACGGCCGACAAACCTTAATTCACCCCTCCACTTT. It is translated as CASSERPTNLNSPLHF.

This clonotype was seen many times. The J gene is TRBJ1-1, the V gene TRBV7-2; D unresolved. The germline CDR1 and CDR2 sequences are SGHTA and FQGNSA. V was shortened by 1 base and J by 1 base, with 7 bases between the two germline ends. The CDR3 runs 14 residues. CDR3 nucleotides: TGTGCCAGCAGCTTAGATACCAGGAACACTGAAGCTTTCTTT. As protein: CASSLDTRNTEAFF.

This chain links TRBV5-5 with TRBJ2-1; D call uncertain. Trimming left V 0 bases short and J 10 bases short, with 17 bases between. The germline V gene has CDR1 SGHKS and CDR2 YYEKEE (reference sequence). This CDR3 region has 15 residues. In DNA, the CDR3 is TGTGCCAGCAGCTTGGCTGGCGTACCTCTCGTCGAGCAGTTCTTC. It translates to CASSLAGVPLVEQFF.

This clonotype was counted ten times or more. The rearrangement links TRBV5-1 to TRBJ2-1; tentatively, D is TRBD2 (5 bases). Per the germline V gene, CDR1 is SGHRS and CDR2 is YFSETQ. The CDR3 extends over 15 amino acids. The V gene lost 0 bases and the J gene lost 4 bases, with 11 bases spanning the gap. The CDR3 sequence is CASSLERIRYNEQFF. CDR3 DNA sequence: TGCGCCAGCAGCTTGGAGCGGATCAGGTACAATGAGCAGTTCTTC.

This clonotype was counted ten times or more. The V call is TRBV27, the J call TRBJ1-1; 9 positions match TRBD1. The trim removed 5 bases at V and 4 bases at J, leaving 17 bases unmatched. The CDR3 sequence is 18 residues long. CDR1 and CDR2 (germline): MNHEY, SMNVEV (reference sequence). The CDR3 loop reads CASSPFALMTGGSTEAFF. CDR3 nucleotides: TGTGCCAGCAGTCCCTTCGCACTTATGACAGGGGGGAGCACTGAAGCTTTCTTT.

The rearrangement links TRBV20-1 to TRBJ2-3, with TRBD2 matching 10 bases. Per the germline V gene, CDR1 is DFQATT and CDR2 is SNEGSKA (reference sequence). CDR3 size: 19 residues. The CDR3 DNA is TGCTGGGCCCCGGCTCCGGGCACTAGCGGGGATTCTAGCACAGATACGCAGTATTTT. Its protein is CWAPAPGTSGDSSTDTQYF.

This clonotype was detected a few times. The chain uses TRBV2 and TRBJ2-7; D is undetermined. The CDR3 is 13 amino acids. V was shortened by 5 bases and J by 0 bases, with 8 bases between the two germline ends. Germline V CDR1 and CDR2: SNHLY, FYNNEI. In DNA, the CDR3 is TGTGCCAGCAGTCGGTCTTTCTCCTACGAGCAGTACTTC. This gives the protein CASSRSFSYEQYF. Full variable domain (missing parts from reference TRBV2 and TRBJ2-7): EPEVTQTPSHQVTQMGQEVILRCVPISNHLYFYWYRQILGQKVEFLVSFYNNEISEKSEIFDDQFSVERPDGSNFTLKIRSTKLEDSAMYFCASSRSFSYEQYFGPGTRLTVT.

This clonotype was observed a handful of times. V and J are TRBV6-5 and TRBJ1-2; D unclear. CDR3 length: 13 residues. V shed 2 bases and J shed 0 bases, with 4 bases lying between them. Germline V lookup: CDR1 MNHEY, CDR2 SVGAGI. Written as DNA, the CDR3 is TGTGCCAGCAGTTACGGGGCTAACTATGGCTACACCTTC. The encoded protein is CASSYGANYGYTF.

V usage is TRBV11-2 and J usage is TRBJ1-2, with D tentatively TRBD1 (6 bases). The V end was cut by 6 bases, the J end by 0 bases, with 14 bases between. This CDR3 is 15 amino acids long. Germline lookup yields CDR1 SGHAT and CDR2 FQNNGV. The CDR3 coding sequence is TGTGCCAGCAGTTTCACAGGGATTTCTAACTATGGCTACACCTTC. This codes for CASSFTGISNYGYTF.

This clonotype was seen a few times. J is TRBJ2-3 and V is TRBV7-8, with 9 bases matching TRBD2. CDR3 length equals 16 residues. Germline values: CDR1 SGHVS, CDR2 FQNEAQ. The junction had 8 bases not matched to a gene; V was cut back by 4 bases and J by 3 bases. CDR3 residues: CASSSRGGRATDTQYF. CDR3 in DNA: TGTGCCAGCAGCTCCCGCGGCGGGAGGGCTACAGATACGCAGTATTTT.